A single sample gave rise to the 4 T cell receptor beta chains below, sequenced in a study of cytomegalovirus exposure and HLA in healthy donors. Use of 60 Vbeta and 13 Jbeta primers characterized the PCR. The table came from immunoSEQ multiplex PCR; TCRdb's copy has only in-frame clones and leaves some out. This sample has about 190,000 clones; 81% occur once, and the top ten carry about 3%. Sequencing was carried out using PBMCs. The origin of the receptors is a man between 40 and 49 years old in good health and CMV-seropositive.

This chain links TRBV29-1 with TRBJ2-5; 12 bases fit TRBD1. The J call is in doubt because the DNA end fits TRBJ2-7 better. The CDR3 contains 14 residues. The germline gives CDR1 SQVTM, CDR2 ANQGSEA. CDR3 loop: CSVLRRDRGHEQYF. CDR3 DNA: TGCAGCGTCCTCAGGAGGGACAGGGGGCACGAGCAGTACTTC.

The rearrangement joins TRBV4-1 to TRBJ1-2; D may be TRBD1 (5 bases). This CDR3 is 16 amino acids long. With 0 bases removed from V and 6 bases from J, the gap between germline ends came to 17 bases. CDR1 MGHRA and CDR2 YSYEKL come from the germline V gene. CDR3: CASSQEGRPSVDGYTF. The CDR3 DNA is TGCGCCAGCAGCCAAGAGGGGCGACCCTCCGTAGATGGCTACACCTTC.

The chain combines TRBV6-5 with TRBJ1-2; 7 positions agree with TRBD1. CDR3 length equals 13 residues. CDR1 is MNHEY and CDR2 is SVGAGI in the germline V gene. V shed 4 bases and J 5 bases; nucleotides not matched to a gene: 4. CDR3 coding DNA: TGTGCCAGCAGTTCCGACAGGGTTTATGGCTACACCTTC. This gives the protein CASSSDRVYGYTF.

The chain is built from TRBV5-1 and TRBJ2-1, with 15 bases aligning to TRBD2. There are 16 residues in the CDR3. The J segment lost 9 bases and the V segment lost 2 bases, leaving 6 bases of the junction unmatched. Germline-derived CDR1 and CDR2 are SGHRS and YFSETQ. CDR3 sequence reads: CASSFGLAGGWSEQFF. In DNA form, the CDR3 reads TGCGCCAGCAGCTTTGGACTAGCGGGGGGGTGGAGTGAGCAGTTCTTC.